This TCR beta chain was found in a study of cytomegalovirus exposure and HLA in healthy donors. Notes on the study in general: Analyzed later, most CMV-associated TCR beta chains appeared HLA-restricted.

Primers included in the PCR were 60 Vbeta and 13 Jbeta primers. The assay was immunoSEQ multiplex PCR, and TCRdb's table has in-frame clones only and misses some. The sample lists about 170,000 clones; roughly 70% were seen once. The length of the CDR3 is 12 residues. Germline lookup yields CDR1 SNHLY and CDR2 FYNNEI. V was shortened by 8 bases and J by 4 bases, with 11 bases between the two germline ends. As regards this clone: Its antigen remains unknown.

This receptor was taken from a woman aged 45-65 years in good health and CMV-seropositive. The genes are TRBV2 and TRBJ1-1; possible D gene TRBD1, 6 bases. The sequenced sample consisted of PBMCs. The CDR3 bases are TGTGCCAGCTCAGGGGAAGGCACTGAAGCTTTCTTT. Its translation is CASSGEGTEAFF.